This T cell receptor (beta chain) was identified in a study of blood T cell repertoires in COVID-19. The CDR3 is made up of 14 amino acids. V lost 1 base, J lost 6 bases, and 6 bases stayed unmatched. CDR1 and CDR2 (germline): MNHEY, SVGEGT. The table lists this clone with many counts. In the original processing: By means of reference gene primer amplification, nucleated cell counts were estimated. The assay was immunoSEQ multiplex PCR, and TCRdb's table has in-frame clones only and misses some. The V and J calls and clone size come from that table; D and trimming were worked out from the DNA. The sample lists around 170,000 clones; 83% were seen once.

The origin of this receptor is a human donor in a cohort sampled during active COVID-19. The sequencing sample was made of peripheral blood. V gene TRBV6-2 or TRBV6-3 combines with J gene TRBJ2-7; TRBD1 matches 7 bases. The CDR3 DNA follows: TGTGCCAGCAGTTACTTCCTCCGACAGGGCGAGCAGTACTTC. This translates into CASSYFLRQGEQYF.